The 24 T cell receptor beta chains given below trace back to one sample, sequenced in a study of OX40 agonist ivuxolimab in advanced cancers. The library came from the immunoSEQ multiplex PCR assay. TCRdb holds this immuneACCESS table with in-frame rearrangements only. Some clones are missing; in checked studies, unresolved V genes explain under half, and the rest has no known cause. In all, the sample holds tens of thousands of clones, and 70% to 90% of those were seen once. Jointly, the top ten make up around 1.8% of the sample. Material: CD4+ or CD8+ T cells sorted from blood, obtained in a trial of the OX40 agonist ivuxolimab. These receptors all stem from an adult with an advanced solid tumor such as melanoma, head and neck, liver or kidney cancer.

The J gene is TRBJ2-5, the V gene TRBV4-1, with a weak D call TRBD1 (6 bases). Trimming shortened V by 5 bases and J by 5 bases, and 12 bases separated the two germline ends. CDR1 is MGHRA and CDR2 is YSYEKL in the germline V gene. The CDR3 totals 13 residues. CDR3 protein: CASSSSRGETQYF. CDR3 nucleotide sequence: TGCGCCAGCAGCTCTTCTAGGGGGGAGACCCAGTACTTC.

The chain joins TRBV4-1 to TRBJ2-1, with 11 positions matching TRBD2. Trimming at V came to 1 base and at J to 9 bases, leaving 11 bases not matched to a gene. The CDR3 length is 17 residues. Germline V gives CDR1 MGHRA, CDR2 YSYEKL. The CDR3 DNA sequence: TGCGCCAGCAGCCAAGCGGGCCGGCTAGCGGGGGGCAGTGAGCAGTTCTTC. This translates into CASSQAGRLAGGSEQFF.

This clone is a singleton in its sample. This chain joins TRBV7-8 and TRBJ1-5; TRBD1 agrees at 8 bases. Trimming at V came to 5 bases and at J to 4 bases, leaving 7 bases not matched to a gene. CDR1 is SGHVS and CDR2 is FQNEAQ in the germline V gene. The length of the CDR3 is 15 residues. The CDR3 coding sequence is TGTGCCAGCAGCCATGGACAGGGAGAGAATCAGCCCCAGCATTTT. This encodes CASSHGQGENQPQHF.

The J gene is TRBJ2-2, the V gene TRBV19; the D gene is possibly TRBD1 (5 bases). The V end was cut by 7 bases, the J end by 5 bases, with 8 bases between. Germline CDR1 is LNHDA and CDR2 is SQIVND (reference sequence). The CDR3 runs 12 residues. CDR3 nucleotides: TGTGCCAGTACCCAGGGTACCGGGGAGCTGTTTTTT. It translates to CASTQGTGELFF.

This chain uses TRBV6-1 with TRBJ2-3; 13 bases are a match to TRBD2. This CDR3 is built from 15 residues. J gave up 4 bases and V 11 bases, and 9 bases lay outside the gene matches. Per germline, CDR1 MNHNS and CDR2 SASEGT. The CDR3 region is CAAKALAGGPDTQYF. CDR3 coding DNA: TGTGCCGCTAAGGCACTAGCGGGGGGGCCAGATACGCAGTATTTT.

This chain joins TRBV9 and TRBJ2-7; 12 nucleotides match TRBD2. After removal of 0 bases from V and 2 bases from J, the junction contained 12 bases not matched to a gene. Looked up from germline, CDR1 is SGDLS and CDR2 is YYNGEE. This CDR3 region has 19 residues. The CDR3 protein is CASSVGLSTSGRPTYEQYF. CDR3 DNA sequence: TGTGCCAGCAGCGTAGGGCTCTCTACTAGCGGGAGGCCAACCTACGAGCAGTACTTC.

The table lists this clone with a count of one. The V call is TRBV7-3, the J call TRBJ2-3, with 10 positions matching TRBD2. From germline, CDR1 is SGHTA and CDR2 FQGTGA. The CDR3 covers 16 residues. J gave up 0 bases and V 5 bases, and 5 bases lay outside the gene matches. The CDR3 spells CASSPAGGPSTDTQYF. CDR3 DNA: TGTGCCAGCAGCCCAGCGGGAGGGCCTAGCACAGATACGCAGTATTTT.

This rearrangement joins TRBV29-1 to TRBJ1-2, with no clear D. Trimming cost V 4 bases and J 1 base, with 16 bases left between them. Germline loops: CDR1 SQVTM, CDR2 ANQGSEA. CDR3 length: 15 residues. The CDR3 DNA sequence: TGCAGCGTTGGAGTATGGGCAAATCTTAACTATGGCTACACCTTC. Translation: CSVGVWANLNYGYTF.

The chain links TRBV12-5 to TRBJ1-3, with a weak D call TRBD1 (6 bases). The germline gives CDR1 LGHNT, CDR2 FRNRAP. CDR3 length equals 15 residues. Trimming cost V 4 bases and J 4 bases, with 14 bases left between them. In DNA, the CDR3 is TGTGCTAGTGGTTCGGACAGTCTATCAGGAAACACCATATATTTT. Amino acids: CASGSDSLSGNTIYF.

The genes are TRBV4-1 and TRBJ2-7; 7 bases line up with TRBD1. Unmatched junction bases numbered 7, after V lost 5 bases and J lost 3 bases. This CDR3 is 14 amino acids long. The germline gives CDR1 MGHRA, CDR2 YSYEKL. CDR3 protein: CASSLRTGHYEQYF. CDR3 sequence (DNA): TGCGCCAGCAGCTTACGGACAGGCCACTACGAGCAGTACTTC.

J is TRBJ2-7 and V is TRBV10-3, with D perhaps assigned TRBD1 or TRBD2 (5 bases each). The germline V and J ends were trimmed by 0 bases and 7 bases, with 10 bases remaining between them. The germline CDR1 and CDR2 sequences are ENHRY and SYGVKD. The CDR3 totals 13 residues. CDR3 bases: TGTGCCATCAGTGAGTCGTTAGGGGAGGAGCAGTACTTC. Translated, it gives CAISESLGEEQYF.

V is TRBV7-2 and J is TRBJ2-5; no clear D. The CDR3 sequence is 13 residues long. Germline V gene data show CDR1 as SGHTA and CDR2 as FQGNSA. Trimming took 1 base from V and 2 from J, leaving 5 bases between them. The chain's CDR3 is CASSLGGQETQYF. DNA for the CDR3: TGTGCCAGCAGCTTAGGGGGACAAGAGACCCAGTACTTC.

The chain links TRBV4-3 to TRBJ1-4, with a tentative D call TRBD1 (6 bases). V shed 4 bases and J shed 7 bases, with 16 bases lying between them. Germline CDR1 reads LGHNA; CDR2 reads YSLEER. This CDR3 has 15 residues. The CDR3 nucleotides read TGCGCCAGCAGCCGAACATCAGGGGAGGGTGAAAAACTGTTTTTT. It specifies CASSRTSGEGEKLFF.

The gene calls are TRBV14 and TRBJ2-3; no definite D call. Germline V gene sequence: CDR1 SGHDN, CDR2 FVKESK. The CDR3 totals 12 residues. With 3 bases removed from V and 3 bases from J, the gap between germline ends came to 4 bases. The CDR3 bases are TGTGCCAGCAGCCATAGGACAGATACGCAGTATTTT. This gives the protein CASSHRTDTQYF.

The chain carries TRBV9 and TRBJ2-1; D is ambiguous. The CDR3 length is 15 residues. V was trimmed by 1 base and J by 2 bases, leaving 10 bases between them. CDR1 is SGDLS, CDR2 YYNGEE, per germline. The CDR3 sequence: CASSVQLGAYNEQFF. The CDR3 DNA is TGTGCCAGCAGCGTACAACTTGGAGCCTACAATGAGCAGTTCTTC.

Only one count was recorded for this clone. The chain uses TRBV7-2 and TRBJ2-5; D is uncertain. Deletions cut 1 base from V and 6 bases from J, with 9 bases between. Germline CDR1 and CDR2: SGHTA and FQGNSA. CDR3 length: 13 residues. The CDR3 spells CASSLDPKKTQYF. For the CDR3, the DNA is TGTGCCAGCAGCTTAGACCCAAAGAAGACCCAGTACTTC.

The genes are TRBV10-3 and TRBJ1-1; 8 bases are a match to TRBD1. The V gene's germline CDR1 is ENHRY and CDR2 SYGVKD. With V trimmed by 7 bases and J by 3 bases, 4 bases remained unmatched. The CDR3 is 13 residues long. The CDR3 sequence: CAIMTGVDTEAFF. CDR3 coding DNA: TGTGCCATCATGACAGGGGTGGACACTGAAGCTTTCTTT.

This clone has only one observation. This chain connects TRBV5-1 to TRBJ2-1, with D possibly matching TRBD2 (6 bases). Germline V lookup: CDR1 SGHRS, CDR2 YFSETQ. This CDR3 spans 15 amino acids. V lost 0 bases to trimming and J lost 4 bases, with 11 bases between them. CDR3 in DNA: TGCGCCAGCAGCTTGGATCTAGCGAGTTACAATGAGCAGTTCTTC. This encodes CASSLDLASYNEQFF.

V usage is TRBV2 and J usage is TRBJ2-3, with D perhaps TRBD2 (7 bases). Germline CDR1 and CDR2: SNHLY and FYNNEI. CDR3 length: 15 residues. The germline V and J ends were trimmed by 4 bases and 6 bases, with 17 bases remaining between them. CDR3 coding DNA: TGTGCCAGCAGTGGCCGGGGGGCCCGAGGGGATACGCAGTATTTT. Its translation is CASSGRGARGDTQYF.

The V and J genes are TRBV5-6 and TRBJ1-1, with D hard to call. Germline V gene lookup returns CDR1 SGHDT and CDR2 YYEEEE. The CDR3 has 14 residues. V was clipped by 3 bases and J by 1 base, with 10 bases between them. The CDR3 sequence: CASSSFRGNTEAFF. The CDR3 bases are TGTGCCAGCAGCTCTTTCCGGGGGAACACTGAAGCTTTCTTT.

The chain links TRBV7-9 to TRBJ1-1, with 10 bases that match TRBD1. CDR1 is SEHNR, CDR2 FQNEAQ, per germline (reference sequence). Trimming removed 4 bases from V and 5 bases from J; junction bases left unmatched: 10. This CDR3 comprises 16 residues. The DNA of the CDR3 is TGTGCCAGCAGCTATTGGACAGGGGGGGTATGGACTGAAGCTTTCTTT. Its protein product is CASSYWTGGVWTEAFF.

The rearrangement joins TRBV9 to TRBJ2-7, with 8 bases lining up with TRBD1. Per the germline V gene, CDR1 is SGDLS and CDR2 is YYNGEE. The CDR3 is 14 amino acids. Trimming at V came to 2 bases and at J to 6 bases, leaving 7 bases not matched to a gene. The CDR3 is CASSVRDRTSEQYF. Here the CDR3 DNA reads TGTGCCAGCAGCGTCCGGGACAGGACGAGCGAGCAGTACTTC.

This clone showed up just a few times. V and J are TRBV28 and TRBJ2-2; D gene ambiguous. V shed 5 bases and J shed 8 bases, with 9 bases lying between them. In germline, CDR1 is MDHEN, CDR2 SYDVKM. The CDR3 contains 12 residues. The chain's CDR3 is CASSTLVGELFF. The CDR3 DNA is TGTGCCAGCAGTACCCTCGTTGGGGAGCTGTTTTTT.

The V call is TRBV6-6, the J call TRBJ2-5; perhaps TRBD2 as D (5 bases). Germline V gene sequence: CDR1 MNHNY, CDR2 SVGAGI (reference sequence). Trimming removed 0 bases from V and 1 base from J, with 12 bases in between. The CDR3 runs 16 residues. The CDR3 DNA follows: TGTGCCAGCAGTTACTCGAAGCTAGCCCTCCAAGAGACCCAGTACTTC. Its protein product is CASSYSKLALQETQYF.